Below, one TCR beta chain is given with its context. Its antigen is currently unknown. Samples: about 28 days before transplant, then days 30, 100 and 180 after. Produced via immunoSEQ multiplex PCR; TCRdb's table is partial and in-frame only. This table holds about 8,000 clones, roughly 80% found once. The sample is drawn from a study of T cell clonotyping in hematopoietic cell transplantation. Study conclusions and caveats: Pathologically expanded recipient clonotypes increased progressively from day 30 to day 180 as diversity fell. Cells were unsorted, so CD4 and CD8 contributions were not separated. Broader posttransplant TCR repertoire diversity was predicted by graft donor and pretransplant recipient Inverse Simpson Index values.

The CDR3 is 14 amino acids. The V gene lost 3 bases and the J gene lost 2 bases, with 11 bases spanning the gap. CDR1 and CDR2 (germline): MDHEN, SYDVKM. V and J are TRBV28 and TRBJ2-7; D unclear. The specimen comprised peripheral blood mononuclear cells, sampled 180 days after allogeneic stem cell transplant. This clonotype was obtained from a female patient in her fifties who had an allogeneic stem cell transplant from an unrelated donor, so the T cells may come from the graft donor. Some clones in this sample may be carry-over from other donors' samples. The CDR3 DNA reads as TGTGCCAGCAGTTTCTTCGGCGGTACCTACGAGCAGTACTTC. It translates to CASSFFGGTYEQYF. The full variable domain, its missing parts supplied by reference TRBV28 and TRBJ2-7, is DVKVTQSSRYLVKRTGEKVFLECVQDMDHENMFWYRQDPGLGLRLIYFSYDVKMKEKGDIPEGYSVSREKKERFSLILESASTNQTSMYLCASSFFGGTYEQYFGPGTRLTVT.